This TCR beta chain was retrieved from a study of blood T cell repertoires in COVID-19. CDR3 length: 14 amino acids. Germline V gene lookup returns CDR1 MNHEY and CDR2 SVGAGI. J lost 7 bases, V lost 5 bases, and 8 bases had no gene match. In the original workflow: From reference gene primer amplification, estimates of nucleated cell counts were derived. Only in-frame clones appear in the TCRdb table, and some are missing; sequencing was by immunoSEQ multiplex PCR. The DNA was the basis for D and trimming; V, J and clone size are from that table. The sample lists under 150,000 clones; about 88% were seen once. Everyone who took part was roughly 18 to 89 years old, and they came from 20 to 25 US areas. The study assigned cohorts using participant-reported clinical history.

This rearrangement joins TRBV6-5 to TRBJ2-1; 7 bases are a match to TRBD2. This sequence originates from a man aged 35 to 55 with acute COVID-19. Sequences were obtained from PBMCs or T cells enriched from blood (not recorded which). In DNA, the CDR3 is TGTGCCAGCAGTCGGACTAGTTGGAGGAATGAGCAGTTCTTC. It yields the protein CASSRTSWRNEQFF.